This T cell receptor beta chain was recorded in a study of shared clonotypes between healthy human individuals. Findings and caveats of the study: When naive CD4 clonotypes were compared across a few donors, approximately 5% were shared. Estimated richness values were generally larger in naive subsets than in memory subsets. Among non-shared clonotypes, generation probabilities were lower than among those shared by all four donors.

Naive-designated CD8 cells lacked CD45RO, were positively enriched for CCR7, and omitted terminally differentiated effector memory CD45RA+ cells. Every subset had its genomic DNA shared out evenly among several immunoSEQ plates. Profiled with immunoSEQ multiplex PCR; TCRdb holds only in-frame clones, not every one. The top ten hold 0.9% to 1.4% of the sample, which has roughly 2 million clones, 85% to 95% seen once. This clone is a singleton in its sample. Its antigen remains unidentified. Germline CDR1 is SGHVS and CDR2 is FQNEAQ. V lost 6 bases, J lost 0 bases, and 5 bases stayed unmatched. CDR3 size: 16 residues.

The clonotype was recovered from a man younger than 35 in good health. V and J are TRBV7-8 and TRBJ2-6, with 7 positions matching TRBD2. Sequenced input: naive CD8+ T cells sorted from blood. Here the CDR3 reads CASSHPGGSGANVLTF. CDR3 coding DNA: TGTGCCAGCAGTCACCCGGGGGGCTCTGGGGCCAACGTCCTGACTTTC.